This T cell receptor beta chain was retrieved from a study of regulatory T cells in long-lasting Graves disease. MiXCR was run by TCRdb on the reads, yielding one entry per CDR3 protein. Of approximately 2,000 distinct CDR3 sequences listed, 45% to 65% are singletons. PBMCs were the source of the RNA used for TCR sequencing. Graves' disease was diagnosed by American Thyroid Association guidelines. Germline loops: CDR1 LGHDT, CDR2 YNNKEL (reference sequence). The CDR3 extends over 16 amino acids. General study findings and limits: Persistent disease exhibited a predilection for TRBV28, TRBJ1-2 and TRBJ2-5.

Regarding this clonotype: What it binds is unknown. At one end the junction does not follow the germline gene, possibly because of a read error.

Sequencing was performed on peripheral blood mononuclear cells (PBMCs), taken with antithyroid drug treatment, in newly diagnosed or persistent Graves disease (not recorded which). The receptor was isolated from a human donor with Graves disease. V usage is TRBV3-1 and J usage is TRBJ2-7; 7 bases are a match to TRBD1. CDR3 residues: CASSQEGLGQSYEQYF. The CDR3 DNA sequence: TGTGCCAGCAGTCAAGAGGGCCTGGGACAGAGCTACGAGCAGTACTTC.